Included here is one TCR beta chain sequence, with context. The data are from a study of blood T cell repertoires in COVID-19. On the study more broadly: Samples taken during acute and convalescent COVID-19 were collected in the United States, Italy and Spain.

Profiled with immunoSEQ multiplex PCR; TCRdb holds only in-frame clones, not every one. The data show about 190,000 clones, more than 75% seen once. In germline, CDR1 is MNHEY, CDR2 SVGAGI. This CDR3 spans 15 amino acids. J was trimmed by 3 bases and V by 6 bases; bases with no gene match: 11. Sequencing input: peripheral blood. The chain is built from TRBV6-5 and TRBJ2-7, with TRBD2 matching 7 bases. This clonotype originated in a human donor in a cohort sampled during active COVID-19. The chain's CDR3 is CASRPGTTVRYEQYF. CDR3 bases: TGTGCCAGCAGGCCCGGGACTACGGTTCGCTACGAGCAGTACTTC.